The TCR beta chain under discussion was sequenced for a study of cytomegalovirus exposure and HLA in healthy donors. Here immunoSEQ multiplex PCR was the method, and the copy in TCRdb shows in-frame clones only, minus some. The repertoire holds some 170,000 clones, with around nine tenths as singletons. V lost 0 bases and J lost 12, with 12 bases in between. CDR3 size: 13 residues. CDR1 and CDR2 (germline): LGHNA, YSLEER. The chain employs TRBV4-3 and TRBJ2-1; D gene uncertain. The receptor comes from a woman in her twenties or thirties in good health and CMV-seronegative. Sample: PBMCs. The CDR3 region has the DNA TGCGCCAGCAGCCAAGACCTTTCCTATGGGCAGTTCTTC. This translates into CASSQDLSYGQFF.